This is a list of T cell receptor beta chains from one sample in a study of blood T cell repertoires in COVID-19. Assay: immunoSEQ multiplex PCR; the TCRdb copy retains only in-frame clones and omits some. Here the sample spans about 270,000 clones, 86% being singletons. Sequenced material: peripheral blood. The receptors were sampled from a woman in her seventies with COVID-19, enrolled during active disease. Each CDR3 is given with its conserved first and last residue. The D gene is left open where the match is weak. Only part of the rows carry a size: once, few, many, or a class if the clone is expanded.

J	size	V	D	DNA	CDR3
TRBJ2-1	few	TRBV5-6	TRBD2	TGTGCCAGCAGCTACCCTAGCGGGGGCAATGAGCAGTTCTTC	CASSYPSGGNEQFF
TRBJ2-7	.	TRBV27	TRBD1	TGTGCCAGCAGTTACGGAACGACAGGGGTGGAGCAGTACTTC	CASSYGTTGVEQYF
TRBJ1-2	.	TRBV3-1/TRBV3-2	.	TGTGCCAGCAGCTCTAACAGGGTAAACGGCTACACCTTC	CASSSNRVNGYTF
TRBJ1-6	.	TRBV28	.	TGTGCCAGCAGGGGGCCTAAAAATTCACCCCTCCACTTT	CASRGPKNSPLHF
TRBJ2-5	once	TRBV7-9	TRBD1	TGTGCCAGCAGCTACCAGGGGGCAGGTGGTTGGGAGACCCAGTACTTC	CASSYQGAGGWETQYF
TRBJ1-1	.	TRBV27	TRBD1	TGTGCCAGCAGTTCGAACAGGGGGCGGGGGAACACTGAAGCTTTCTTT	CASSSNRGRGNTEAFF
TRBJ1-6	.	TRBV29-1	.	TGCAGCGTGCGGGACGGTTGGATGGGAAATTCACCCCTCCACTTT	CSVRDGWMGNSPLHF
TRBJ2-7	.	TRBV11-2	.	TGTGCCAGCAGAGCCTGGGCCATACCCTACGAGCAGTACTTC	CASRAWAIPYEQYF
TRBJ2-3	.	TRBV24-1	.	TGTGCCACCAGTGATCCCGGACAGGGAGGGACAGATACGCAGTATTTT	CATSDPGQGGTDTQYF
TRBJ1-2	once	TRBV27	TRBD1	TGTGCCAGCAGCTCCGGACAGGGGTATGGCTACACCTTC	CASSSGQGYGYTF
TRBJ2-1	.	TRBV19	.	TGTGCCAGTAGTACCCACAGGGCTGGGGAGCAGTTCTTC	CASSTHRAGEQFF
TRBJ2-7	.	TRBV10-2	TRBD2	TGCGCCAGCAGTGACCCGGGGGGCTCCTACGAGCAGTACTTC	CASSDPGGSYEQYF
TRBJ2-5	.	TRBV2	.	TGTGCCAGCTCTGATCGAGGCGGGGTTTCAGAGACCCAGTACTTC	CASSDRGGVSETQYF
TRBJ2-5	.	TRBV18	TRBD1	TGTGCCAGCTCATCCTTGGACAGGGAGAGAGAGACCCAGTACTTC	CASSSLDRERETQYF
TRBJ2-1	.	TRBV5-4	TRBD2	TGTGCCAGCACCCTAGCGGGGGGGCTTAGCTCCTACAATGAGCAGTTCTTC	CASTLAGGLSSYNEQFF
TRBJ2-5	.	TRBV6-5	.	TGTGCCAGCAGCAGGTACCAAGAGACCCAGTACTTC	CASSRYQETQYF
TRBJ2-3	once	TRBV10-3	.	TGTGCCATCAGCCTAAGGACAGACACAGATACGCAGTATTTT	CAISLRTDTDTQYF
TRBJ1-5	many	TRBV7-9	.	TGTGCCAGCAGCTTAGAGTCCGGGGATCAGCCCCAGCATTTT	CASSLESGDQPQHF